These 17 T cell receptor beta chains share one sample of origin, sequenced in a study of CD8 T cells in ankylosing spondylitis. Each CDR3 protein is one row after TCRdb ran MiXCR on the 5' RACE reads. The data show more than 100,000 distinct CDR3 sequences, 11% seen once. The sequencing input was blood, either unsorted or a sorted T cell fraction (not recorded which). The receptors were gathered from a female donor with ankylosing spondylitis or in good health (not recorded which).

This clonotype turned up a few times. The V gene is TRBV2, the J gene TRBJ2-5; no firm D call. Per germline, CDR1 SNHLY and CDR2 FYNNEI. The CDR3 length is 14 residues. V lost 3 bases to trimming and J lost 2 bases, with 10 bases between them. The CDR3, as DNA: TGTGCCAGCAGTGAGTTGGTAGATCAAGAGACCCAGTACTTC. Amino acids: CASSELVDQETQYF.

This clonotype appeared many times. CDR3 amino acids: CASSPGTSWSTDTQYF. The CDR3 region has the DNA TGTGCCAGCAGTCCCGGGACTAGTTGGAGCACAGATACGCAGTATTTT. This sequence joins TRBV12-3 or TRBV12-4 and TRBJ2-3, with TRBD2 identical over 8 bases. The CDR3 is 16 amino acids. The junction had 7 bases not matched to a gene; V was cut back by 5 bases and J by 0 bases.

This clonotype was found a few times. CDR3 region: CASSFRPGRILAKNIQYF. For the CDR3, the DNA is TGTGCCAGCAGTTTCCGACCGGGACGGATATTAGCCAAAAACATTCAGTACTTC. V gene TRBV28 combines with J gene TRBJ2-4, with D possibly being TRBD1 or TRBD2 (5 bases each). Trimming took 3 bases from V and 0 from J, leaving 18 bases between them. In germline, CDR1 is MDHEN, CDR2 SYDVKM. The CDR3 contains 18 residues.

Concerning this clonotype: A junction end diverges from the germline sequence, so it may reflect a read error. The V call is TRBV3-1, the J call TRBJ2-1; TRBD1 aligns across 8 bases. From germline, CDR1 is LGHDT and CDR2 YNNKEL (reference sequence). The CDR3 has 17 residues. CDR3 residues: CACSQHGRQGAFYEQFF. In nucleotides, the CDR3 is TGTGCCTGCAGCCAACATGGGCGGCAGGGGGCCTTCTATGAGCAGTTCTTC.

Concerning this clonotype itself: This may be a read error: a much more frequent sequence differs by one nucleotide. The CDR3, as DNA: TGCAGTGCTAGAGAGACGGGCGGAGGGGATGAGCAGTTCTTC. Translation gives CSARETGGGDEQFF. The chain joins TRBV20-1 to TRBJ2-1; D possibly corresponds to TRBD2 (6 bases). This CDR3 is built from 14 residues. V lost 0 bases and J lost 8, with 14 bases in between. The germline V gene encodes CDR1 DFQATT and CDR2 SNEGSKA (reference sequence).

V gene TRBV24-1 combines with J gene TRBJ1-2; 8 bases line up with TRBD1. The CDR3 runs 15 residues. The J segment lost 4 bases and the V segment lost 3 bases, leaving 6 bases of the junction unmatched. Germline values: CDR1 KGHDR, CDR2 SFDVKD. CDR3 coding DNA: TGTGCCACCAGTGATACGCGGACAGGGAGCTATGGCTACACCTTC. This gives the protein CATSDTRTGSYGYTF.

This clonotype was found once. The chain carries TRBV11-2 and TRBJ2-5, with 8 nucleotides matching TRBD1. Germline CDR1 reads SGHAT; CDR2 reads FQNNGV. Trimming took 5 bases from V and 5 from J; bases not matched to a gene: 10. The CDR3 runs 15 residues. CDR3 DNA sequence: TGTGCCAGCAGCCGAAACCAGGGGGCATGGGAGACCCAGTACTTC. It codes for CASSRNQGAWETQYF.

Ten or more counts support this clonotype. The chain uses TRBV7-8 and TRBJ1-1; no definite D call. This CDR3 has 16 amino acids. The V end lost 1 base, the J end lost 0 bases, and 12 bases lay between the germline ends. Germline values: CDR1 SGHVS, CDR2 FQNEAQ. For the CDR3, the DNA is TGTGCCAGCAGCTTAGAGACCAAAAGTATGAACACTGAAGCTTTCTTT. This codes for CASSLETKSMNTEAFF.

The chain uses TRBV19 and TRBJ1-2; D is unresolved. CDR1 is LNHDA, CDR2 SQIVND, per germline (reference sequence). Trimming shortened V by 6 bases and J by 4 bases, and 15 bases separated the two germline ends. This CDR3 is built from 14 residues. CDR3 loop: CASSLKALGYGYTF. CDR3 in DNA: TGTGCCAGTAGCCTGAAGGCCCTGGGCTATGGCTACACCTTC.

The genes are TRBV19 and TRBJ2-1; 7 bases are shared with TRBD2. V was clipped by 5 bases and J by 9 bases; unmatched bases: 7. The germline V gene has CDR1 LNHDA and CDR2 SQIVND (reference sequence). The CDR3 has 13 amino acids. The CDR3 bases are TGTGCCAGTAGTCGGGAGGCGCTACTTGAGCAGTTCTTC. The encoded protein is CASSREALLEQFF.

In its sample, this clonotype was seen a few times. The V gene is TRBV10-2, the J gene TRBJ2-5; tentative D call: TRBD2 (6 bases). This CDR3 has 15 residues. Germline CDR1 and CDR2: WSHSY and SAAADI. Trimming removed 6 bases from V and 5 bases from J, with 19 bases in between. CDR3 loop: CASSEMGVSGETQYF. The CDR3 coding sequence is TGCGCCAGCAGCGAGATGGGGGTCAGCGGGGAGACCCAGTACTTC.

This clonotype was counted ten times or more. The chain links TRBV5-1 to TRBJ1-5, with D unresolved. This CDR3 is 15 amino acids long. Germline-derived CDR1 and CDR2 are SGHRS and YFSETQ. V was trimmed by 1 base and J by 0 bases, leaving 8 bases between them. The CDR3 DNA reads as TGCGCCAGCAGCTTGACCTTAGGTAGCAATCAGCCCCAGCATTTT. Translated, it gives CASSLTLGSNQPQHF.

This clonotype was counted ten times or more. The chain uses TRBV5-1 and TRBJ1-2; possibly TRBD1 for D (6 bases). V dropped 4 bases and J dropped 7 bases, with 17 bases sitting between them. Germline V lookup: CDR1 SGHRS, CDR2 YFSETQ. This CDR3 region has 14 residues. The CDR3 region is CASSQEGGPGGYTF. CDR3 bases: TGCGCCAGCAGCCAAGAAGGGGGGCCAGGTGGCTACACCTTC.

This clonotype appeared many times. The CDR3 here is CASRIRGESGYTF. CDR3 nucleotides: TGTGCCAGCAGAATTCGGGGGGAAAGTGGCTACACCTTC. The chain has TRBV28 and TRBJ1-2, with a weak D call TRBD1 (5 bases). Germline loops: CDR1 MDHEN, CDR2 SYDVKM. V was pared by 6 bases and J by 7 bases, with 15 bases between. The CDR3 is 13 residues long.

The chain couples TRBV30 to TRBJ1-2; the match to TRBD1 covers 8 bases. The CDR3 consists of 13 residues. The ends lost 6 bases at V and 5 bases at J; junction bases unmatched: 8. Germline CDR1 and CDR2: GTSNPN and SVGIG (reference sequence). CDR3: CACFRGTGYGYTF. In nucleotides, the CDR3 is TGTGCCTGCTTCAGGGGGACAGGATATGGCTACACCTTC.

This clonotype was observed at least ten times. This chain connects TRBV7-9 to TRBJ1-1; TRBD1 matches at 7 bases. CDR3 size: 13 residues. J was trimmed by 12 bases and V by 5 bases; bases with no gene match: 12. The germline gives CDR1 SEHNR, CDR2 FQNEAQ (reference sequence). CDR3 coding DNA: TGTGCCAGCAGCCCTGGGACAGTGCCCGTCCCTTTCTTT. Protein product: CASSPGTVPVPFF.

As to this clonotype: Just one base apart from a much larger clone, this may be a read error. The chain has TRBV18 and TRBJ2-7; tentatively, D is TRBD2 (5 bases). CDR1 and CDR2 from the germline V gene are KGHSH and LQKENI. V lost 3 bases to trimming and J lost 5 bases, with 8 bases between them. The CDR3 is made up of 12 amino acids. The CDR3 loop reads CASSPDGDEQYF. The CDR3, as DNA: TGTGCCAGCTCACCGGACGGGGACGAGCAGTACTTC.